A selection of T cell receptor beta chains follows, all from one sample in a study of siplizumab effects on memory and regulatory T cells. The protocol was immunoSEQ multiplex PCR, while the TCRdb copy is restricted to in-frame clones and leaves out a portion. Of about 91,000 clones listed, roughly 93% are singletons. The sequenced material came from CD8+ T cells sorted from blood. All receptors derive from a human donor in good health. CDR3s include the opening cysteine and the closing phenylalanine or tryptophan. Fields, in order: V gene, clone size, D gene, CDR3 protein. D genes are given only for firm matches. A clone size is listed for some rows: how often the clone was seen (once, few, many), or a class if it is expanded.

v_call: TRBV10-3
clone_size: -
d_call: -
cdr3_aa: CAISDTGNTEAFF

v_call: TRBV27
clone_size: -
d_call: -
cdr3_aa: CASQAADTQYF

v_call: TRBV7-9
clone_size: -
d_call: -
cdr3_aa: CASSSSTVYSGNTIYF

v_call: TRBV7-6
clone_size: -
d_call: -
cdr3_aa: CASSSFDGYTDTQYF

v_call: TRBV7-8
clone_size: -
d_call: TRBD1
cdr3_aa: CASSARTGSSYNEQFF

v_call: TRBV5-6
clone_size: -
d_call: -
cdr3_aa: CASSLGRTDIYEQYF

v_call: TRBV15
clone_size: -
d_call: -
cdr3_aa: CATSRDRQDYQPQHF

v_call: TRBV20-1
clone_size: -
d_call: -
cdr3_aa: CSRQANYGYTF

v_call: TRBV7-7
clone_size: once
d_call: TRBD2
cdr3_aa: CASSLGTSGSYEQYF

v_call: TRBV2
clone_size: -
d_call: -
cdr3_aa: CASGSESSGANVLTF

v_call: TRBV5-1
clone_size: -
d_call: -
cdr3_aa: CASRNTRGRYEQYF

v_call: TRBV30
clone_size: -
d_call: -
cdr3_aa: CALGGRGPTEAFF

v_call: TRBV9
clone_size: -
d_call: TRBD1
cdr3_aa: CASSAPDRPYNEQFF

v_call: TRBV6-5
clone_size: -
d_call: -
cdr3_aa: CASTRGNANTPQHF

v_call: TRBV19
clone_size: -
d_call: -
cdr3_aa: CASSINQVVNTEAFF

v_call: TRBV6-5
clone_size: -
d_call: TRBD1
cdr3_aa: CASSYSGTGNTEAFF

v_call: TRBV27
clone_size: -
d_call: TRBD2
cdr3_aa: CASSPIAGEMYEQYF